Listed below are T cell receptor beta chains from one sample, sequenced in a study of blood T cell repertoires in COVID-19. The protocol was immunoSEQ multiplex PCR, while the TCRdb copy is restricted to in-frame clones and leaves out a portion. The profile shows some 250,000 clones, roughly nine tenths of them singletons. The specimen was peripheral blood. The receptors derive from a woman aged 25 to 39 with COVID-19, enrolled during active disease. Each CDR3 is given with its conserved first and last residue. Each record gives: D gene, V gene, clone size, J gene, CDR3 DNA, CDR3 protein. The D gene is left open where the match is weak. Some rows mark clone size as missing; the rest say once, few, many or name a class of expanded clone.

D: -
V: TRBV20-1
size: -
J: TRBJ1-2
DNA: TGCAGTGCTAGTCGGGGGGCTAGTGGCTACACCTTC
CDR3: CSASRGASGYTF

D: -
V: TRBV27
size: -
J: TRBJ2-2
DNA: TGTGCCAGCAGTTTCGGGGGTTTCACTCGCGGGGAGCTGTTTTTT
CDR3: CASSFGGFTRGELFF

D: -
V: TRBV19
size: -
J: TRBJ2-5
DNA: TGTGCCAGTAGTATAGCAGGGACATTGCAAGAGACCCAGTACTTC
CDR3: CASSIAGTLQETQYF

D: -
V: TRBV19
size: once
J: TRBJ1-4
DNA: TGTGCCAGTAGTACGGACAGACGGGGCGAAAAACTGTTTTTT
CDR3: CASSTDRRGEKLFF

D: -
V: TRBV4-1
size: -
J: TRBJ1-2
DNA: TGCGCCAGCAGCCAAGGCGGGACTTATTATGACTATGGCTACACCTTC
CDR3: CASSQGGTYYDYGYTF

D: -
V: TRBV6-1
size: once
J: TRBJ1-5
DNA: TGTGCCAGCAGTGAACACTCCCGGAGGCACAATCAGCCCCAGCATTTT
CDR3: CASSEHSRRHNQPQHF

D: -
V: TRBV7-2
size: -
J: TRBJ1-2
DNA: TGTGCCAGCAGCCCAGACAGCTATGGCTACACCTTC
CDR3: CASSPDSYGYTF

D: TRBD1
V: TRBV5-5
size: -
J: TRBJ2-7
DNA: TGTGCCAGCAGCTCATGGACAGGGCCCTACGAGCAGTACTTC
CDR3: CASSSWTGPYEQYF

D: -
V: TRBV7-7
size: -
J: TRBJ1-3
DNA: TGTGCCAGCAGCCCAGGGTTGGGAAACACCATATATTTT
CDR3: CASSPGLGNTIYF

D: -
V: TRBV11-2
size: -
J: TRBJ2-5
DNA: TGTGCCAGCAGCCCCTCTCGAGGGTGGACCCAGTACTTC
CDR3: CASSPSRGWTQYF

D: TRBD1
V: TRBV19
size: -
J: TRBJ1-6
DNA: TGTGCCAGTAGTCGACAGGGGGCAAGTTCACCCCTCCACTTT
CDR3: CASSRQGASSPLHF

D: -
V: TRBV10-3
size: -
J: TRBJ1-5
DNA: TGTGCCATCAGTGAAAGGGACCCAACAAGCGGGCAGCCCCAGCATTTT
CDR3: CAISERDPTSGQPQHF

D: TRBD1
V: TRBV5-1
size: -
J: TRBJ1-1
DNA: TGCGCCAGCAGCCCCCAGGGGGTCTTATTTAGACCGAACACTGAAGCTTTCTTT
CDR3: CASSPQGVLFRPNTEAFF

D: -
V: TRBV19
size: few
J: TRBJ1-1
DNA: TGTGCCAGTAGTATGGACGGGGGATTGGCCGAAGCTTTCTTT
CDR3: CASSMDGGLAEAFF

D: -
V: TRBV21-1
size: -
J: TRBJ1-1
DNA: TGTGCCAGCAGCAAAGTAACTAGGGAAACCGAGACTGAAGCTTTCTTT
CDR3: CASSKVTRETETEAFF

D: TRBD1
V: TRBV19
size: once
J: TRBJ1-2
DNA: TGTGCCAGTAGTATGCGGGACAGGGAGGGCTACACCTTC
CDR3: CASSMRDREGYTF

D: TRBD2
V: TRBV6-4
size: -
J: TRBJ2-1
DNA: TGTGCCAGCAGTTTTGCCCCGACTAGCGGGGCGGGGAATGAGCAGTTCTTC
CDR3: CASSFAPTSGAGNEQFF

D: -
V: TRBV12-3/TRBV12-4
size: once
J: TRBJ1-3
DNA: TGTGCCAGCAGCAGCACAGACCAAAACACCATATATTTT
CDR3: CASSSTDQNTIYF

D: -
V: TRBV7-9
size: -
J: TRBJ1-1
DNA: TGTGCCAGCAGCTCCGGGAGTCTTAAAGCTTTCTTT
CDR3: CASSSGSLKAFF

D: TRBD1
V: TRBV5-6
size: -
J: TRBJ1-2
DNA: TGTGCCAGCAGCCTGGACAGGGGGCAACGGAGCACCTTC
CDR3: CASSLDRGQRSTF

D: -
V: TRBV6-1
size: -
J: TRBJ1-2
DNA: TGTGCCAGCAGTGAACCGGGAGAGATCTATGGCTACACCTTC
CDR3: CASSEPGEIYGYTF

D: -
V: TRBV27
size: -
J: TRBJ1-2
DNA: TGTGCCAGCAGTTTTCTTGGCATCTCTAACTATGGCTACACCTTC
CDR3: CASSFLGISNYGYTF

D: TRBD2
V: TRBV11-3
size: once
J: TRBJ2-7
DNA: TGTGCCAGCAGCTTTGTCCCCACTCTAGCGGGGGGGAACTCCTACGAGCAGTACTTC
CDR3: CASSFVPTLAGGNSYEQYF

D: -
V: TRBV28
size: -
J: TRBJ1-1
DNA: TGTGCCAGCAGTTTATACAGTGAAGCTTTCTTT
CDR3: CASSLYSEAFF

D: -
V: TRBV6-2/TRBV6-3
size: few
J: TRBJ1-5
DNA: TGTGCCAGCAGTTCCCTTGCAGGCTATAGCAATCAGCCCCAGCATTTT
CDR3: CASSSLAGYSNQPQHF

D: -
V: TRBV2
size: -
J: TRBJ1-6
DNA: TGTGCCAGCAGTGAAATCGGGGGGAATAATTCACCCCTCCACTTT
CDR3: CASSEIGGNNSPLHF

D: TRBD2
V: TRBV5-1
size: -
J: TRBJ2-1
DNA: TGCGCCAGCAGCTTGCGGGCGGGGGGGCCAGGTGAGCAGTTCTTC
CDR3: CASSLRAGGPGEQFF

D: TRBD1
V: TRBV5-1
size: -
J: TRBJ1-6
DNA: TGCGCCAGCAGGGCCGGGACAGATAATTCACCCCTCCACTTT
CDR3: CASRAGTDNSPLHF

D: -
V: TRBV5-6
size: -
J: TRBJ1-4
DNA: TGTGCCAGCAGTGCTAAGGGGGTTGTGCAGGAAAAACTGTTTTTT
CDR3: CASSAKGVVQEKLFF

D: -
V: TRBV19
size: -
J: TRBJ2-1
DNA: TGTGCCAGTAGTCGTACAGGGTATCCCTACAATGAGCAGTTCTTC
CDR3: CASSRTGYPYNEQFF

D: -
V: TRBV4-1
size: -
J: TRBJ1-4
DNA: TGCGCCAGCAGCACCCACAGCGGCCCGAAACAACTGTTTTTT
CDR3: CASSTHSGPKQLFF

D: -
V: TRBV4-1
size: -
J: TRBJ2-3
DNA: TGCGCCAGCAGCCAAGCAAAGGGGGGGGCGACAGATACGCAGTATTTT
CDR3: CASSQAKGGATDTQYF

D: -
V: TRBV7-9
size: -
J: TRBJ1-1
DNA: TGTGCCAGCAGTCCTGTACTCGGGACACTAAACAAGTACACTGAAGCTTTCTTT
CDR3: CASSPVLGTLNKYTEAFF